A single sample gave rise to the 25 T cell receptor beta chains below, sequenced in a study of blood T cell repertoires in COVID-19 (dated by TCRdb to the early 2020s). Receptor libraries were prepared by the immunoSEQ multiplex PCR assay. Sourced from immuneACCESS, this table was stored by TCRdb with only in-frame sequences that have V and J called. A share of the clones is absent; for the studies checked, an unresolved V gene accounts for under half, and the remainder has no known explanation. Present in this sample are 140,000 to 150,000 clones, over 80% of which were seen just once. Around 6.5% of the sample lies in the top ten. Material: PBMCs or T cells enriched from blood (not recorded which). The receptors derive from a woman aged 35 to 49 who had recovered from COVID-19.

This clone appeared once. This chain links TRBV19 with TRBJ2-7; 12 positions agree with TRBD1. The trim removed 6 bases at V and 5 bases at J, leaving 8 bases unmatched. Looked up from germline, CDR1 is LNHDA and CDR2 is SQIVND (reference sequence). The CDR3 spans 15 residues. The CDR3 is CASSSQGQGANEQYF. The CDR3 DNA reads as TGTGCCAGTAGCTCGCAGGGACAGGGGGCCAACGAGCAGTACTTC.

V gene TRBV20-1 combines with J gene TRBJ1-2, with D possibly TRBD1 on 6 matching bases. V was cut by 3 bases and J by 5 bases, with 16 bases left in between. The CDR3 sequence is 14 residues long. Germline lookup yields CDR1 DFQATT and CDR2 SNEGSKA (reference sequence). The CDR3 DNA reads as TGCAGTGCTAGTTCCGGGACATTTGGGTATGGCTACACCTTC. Protein: CSASSGTFGYGYTF.

The chain joins TRBV4-1 to TRBJ2-1; 12 nucleotides match TRBD1. CDR3 length: 20 residues. The V and J ends lost 0 bases and 0 bases, in that order; junction bases with no gene match: 9. Germline CDR1 reads MGHRA; CDR2 reads YSYEKL. CDR3 bases: TGCGCCAGCAGCCAAGAAGGGACAGGGGGCCACCGAAGCTCCTACAATGAGCAGTTCTTC. It is translated as CASSQEGTGGHRSSYNEQFF.

The chain recombines TRBV4-2 with TRBJ1-6, with D unclear. The CDR3 extends over 15 amino acids. Trimming took off 1 base at V and 7 bases at J, with 11 bases between the two ends. The germline CDR1 and CDR2 sequences are LGHNA and YNFKEQ. CDR3 sequence (DNA): TGTGCCAGCAGCCAAGGGCGGCAGAACAATTCACCCCTCCACTTT. Protein sequence: CASSQGRQNNSPLHF.

The chain uses TRBV10-3 and TRBJ1-1; D gene uncertain. The CDR3 has 13 residues. With 10 bases removed from V and 1 base from J, the gap between germline ends came to 13 bases. CDR1 and CDR2 (germline): ENHRY, SYGVKD. The CDR3 region is CATRVSTNTEAFF. For the CDR3, the DNA is TGTGCCACCCGGGTATCAACGAACACTGAAGCTTTCTTT.

CDR3 region: CASSPDRVGEAFF. DNA of the CDR3: TGTGCCAGCAGTCCTGACAGGGTTGGTGAAGCTTTCTTT. The chain couples TRBV6-5 to TRBJ1-1; 7 bases are shared with TRBD1. The CDR3 totals 13 residues. The J segment lost 7 bases and the V segment lost 5 bases, leaving 7 bases of the junction unmatched. CDR1 MNHEY and CDR2 SVGAGI come from the germline V gene.

Concerning this clone itself: Being one base from a much bigger clone, this may be a read error. Different DNA sequences within this sample yield the same CDR3. The chain links TRBV12-3 or TRBV12-4 to TRBJ1-2; 8 positions match TRBD1. The V and J ends lost 5 bases and 4 bases, in that order; junction bases with no gene match: 3. CDR3 size: 13 residues. The chain's CDR3 is CASSPDRAYGYTF. The DNA of the CDR3 is TGTGCCAGCAGTCCGGACAGGGCCTATGGCTACACCTTC.

The rearrangement joins TRBV9 to TRBJ2-1, with D unresolved. Germline CDR1 SGDLS, CDR2 YYNGEE. The CDR3 loop spans 12 amino acids. V lost 4 bases and J 8 bases, leaving 10 bases between the germline ends. CDR3 DNA: TGTGCCAGCAGCCAAAGTAGCTATGAGCAGTTCTTC. Translating it yields CASSQSSYEQFF. Variable domain in full (rest from reference TRBV9 and TRBJ2-1): DSGVTQTPKHLITATGQRVTLRCSPRSGDLSVYWYQQSLDQGLQFLIQYYNGEERAKGNILERFSAQQFPDLHSELNLSSLELGDSALYFCASSQSSYEQFFGPGTRLTVL.

The gene calls are TRBV4-2 and TRBJ2-5, with 11 bases fitting TRBD2. Germline assignment: CDR1 LGHNA and CDR2 YNFKEQ. V gave up 3 bases and J gave up 9 bases; unmatched junction bases: 9. The CDR3 spans 15 residues. The chain's CDR3 is CASSQGLAAGAAQYF. Written as DNA, the CDR3 is TGTGCCAGCAGCCAGGGACTAGCGGCAGGGGCGGCCCAGTACTTC.

The CDR3 here is CASSLGAHEQYF. CDR3 in DNA: TGTGCCAGCAGCTTAGGGGCGCACGAGCAGTACTTC. The chain joins TRBV7-9 to TRBJ2-7; D is ambiguous. The length of the CDR3 is 12 residues. Deletions cut 1 base from V and 5 bases from J, with 6 bases between. Germline CDR1 SEHNR, CDR2 FQNEAQ (reference sequence). The full variable domain, in which reference TRBV7-9 and TRBJ2-7 provide the parts outside the CDR3, is DTGVSQNPRHKITKRGQNVTFRCDPISEHNRLYWYRQTLGQGPEFLTYFQNEAQLEKSRLLSDRFSAERPKGSFSTLEIQRTEQGDSAMYLCASSLGAHEQYFGPGTRLTVT.

V gene TRBV2 combines with J gene TRBJ1-1; D is ambiguous. Germline assignment: CDR1 SNHLY and CDR2 FYNNEI. The CDR3 covers 14 residues. V lost 8 bases and J 1 base, leaving 14 bases between the germline ends. The CDR3 region has the DNA TGTGCCAGCTTAGGTGGGGAGAAGAACACTGAAGCTTTCTTT. It yields the protein CASLGGEKNTEAFF. The whole variable domain, remainder taken from reference TRBV2 and TRBJ1-1, is EPEVTQTPSHQVTQMGQEVILRCVPISNHLYFYWYRQILGQKVEFLVSFYNNEISEKSEIFDDQFSVERPDGSNFTLKIRSTKLEDSAMYFCASLGGEKNTEAFFGQGTRLTVV.

This clone was picked up a small number of times. V usage is TRBV11-2 and J usage is TRBJ2-7; a weak D match, TRBD1 (6 bases). The CDR3 has 12 amino acids. Trimming left V 1 base short and J 6 bases short, with 7 bases between. CDR1 SGHAT and CDR2 FQNNGV come from the germline V gene. For the CDR3, the DNA is TGTGCCAGCAGCTTAGGGACAGCCGAGCAGTACTTC. Its translation: CASSLGTAEQYF.

The chain recombines TRBV11-2 with TRBJ1-1; 7 bases are a match to TRBD1. The CDR3 length is 16 residues. V lost 2 bases and J lost 1; bases outside the gene matches: 7. The germline V gene has CDR1 SGHAT and CDR2 FQNNGV. The CDR3 nucleotides are TGTGCCAGCAGCTTAACTGGTGGGACAGCGAACACTGAAGCTTTCTTT. Translating gives CASSLTGGTANTEAFF.

This rearrangement joins TRBV7-9 to TRBJ2-7; the match to TRBD2 covers 14 bases. Germline V gives CDR1 SEHNR, CDR2 FQNEAQ (reference sequence). After removal of 3 bases from V and 2 bases from J, the junction contained 6 bases not matched to a gene. The CDR3 consists of 17 residues. Here the CDR3 DNA reads TGTGCCAGCAGCTTCATCGGGACTAGCGGGGGACCCTACGAGCAGTACTTC. It codes for CASSFIGTSGGPYEQYF.

The chain uses TRBV7-9 and TRBJ2-5, with a weak D call TRBD2 (5 bases). The V and J ends lost 1 base and 5 bases respectively, with 17 bases between them. The CDR3 runs 16 residues. Germline values: CDR1 SEHNR, CDR2 FQNEAQ (reference sequence). In nucleotides, the CDR3 is TGTGCCAGCAGCTTAGGAGGGCGCCGAAGTGGGGAGACCCAGTACTTC. Encoded protein: CASSLGGRRSGETQYF.

The J gene is TRBJ1-1, the V gene TRBV15; D is undetermined. The CDR3 sequence is 11 residues long. Germline V gene lookup returns CDR1 LNHNV and CDR2 YYDKDF (reference sequence). Trimming left V 0 bases short and J 11 bases short, with 7 bases between. As DNA, the CDR3 is TGTGCCACCAGCAGAGAACTTACGGCTTTCTTT. Its translation is CATSRELTAFF. The entire variable domain, with the rest obtained from reference TRBV15 and TRBJ1-1, is as follows: DAMVIQNPRYQVTQFGKPVTLSCSQTLNHNVMYWYQQKSSQAPKLLFHYYDKDFNNEADTPDNFQSRRPNTSFCFLDIRSPGLGDTAMYLCATSRELTAFFGQGTRLTVV.

This chain uses TRBV10-2 with TRBJ2-4; possibly TRBD2 for D (6 bases). This CDR3 is built from 14 residues. Germline V gene lookup returns CDR1 WSHSY and CDR2 SAAADI. The ends were cut back, 2 bases at V and 8 bases at J, with 13 bases in the middle. CDR3 in amino acids: CASSEIGGRDIQYF. CDR3 DNA sequence: TGCGCCAGCAGTGAGATTGGAGGGAGAGACATTCAGTACTTC.

V gene TRBV4-1 combines with J gene TRBJ2-7; 13 positions agree with TRBD2. Germline lookup yields CDR1 MGHRA and CDR2 YSYEKL. Trimming took 0 bases from V and 6 from J; bases not matched to a gene: 8. There are 17 residues in the CDR3. CDR3 residues: CASSQDLRGLAGVEQYF. The CDR3, as DNA: TGCGCCAGCAGCCAAGACCTTCGCGGACTAGCGGGGGTCGAGCAGTACTTC.

The chain has TRBV2 and TRBJ2-1; TRBD2 agrees at 7 bases. This CDR3 has 14 residues. The junction had 6 bases not matched to a gene; V was cut back by 8 bases and J by 2 bases. CDR1 SNHLY and CDR2 FYNNEI come from the germline V gene. The CDR3 sequence: CASLAGDPYNEQFF. CDR3 bases: TGTGCCAGCCTCGCGGGAGACCCCTACAATGAGCAGTTCTTC.

The chain is built from TRBV4-1 and TRBJ1-1; D might be TRBD1 (5 bases). The germline V and J ends were trimmed by 4 bases and 3 bases, with 18 bases remaining between them. Per germline, CDR1 MGHRA and CDR2 YSYEKL. CDR3 size: 16 residues. The chain's CDR3 is CASSRRPGGDHTEAFF. CDR3 DNA sequence: TGCGCCAGCAGCCGGAGACCCGGAGGGGATCACACTGAAGCTTTCTTT.

This sequence joins TRBV13 and TRBJ2-7; a possible D gene is TRBD1 (5 bases). This CDR3 comprises 13 residues. CDR1 and CDR2 from the germline V gene are PRHDT and FYEKMQ (reference sequence). V was cut by 5 bases and J by 6 bases, with 14 bases left in between. The CDR3 DNA reads as TGTGCCAGCAGCAGCCAGGGTGTGCGCGAGCAGTACTTC. Protein: CASSSQGVREQYF. The full variable domain, with the rest looked up from reference TRBV13 and TRBJ2-7, is AAGVIQSPRHLIKEKRETATLKCYPIPRHDTVYWYQQGPGQDPQFLISFYEKMQSDKGSIPDRFSAQQFSDYHSELNMSSLELGDSALYFCASSSQGVREQYFGPGTRLTVT.

The V call is TRBV5-1, the J call TRBJ2-1; D unclear. The CDR3 is 17 residues long. Trimming removed 0 bases at V and 0 bases at J, with 13 bases between. The germline gives CDR1 SGHRS, CDR2 YFSETQ. The CDR3 reads CASSLAQAASSYNEQFF. DNA for the CDR3: TGCGCCAGCAGCTTGGCCCAGGCAGCTTCCTCCTACAATGAGCAGTTCTTC.

The chain links TRBV2 to TRBJ1-2, with a possible D match to TRBD1 (6 bases). The germline V gene encodes CDR1 SNHLY and CDR2 FYNNEI. There are 14 residues in the CDR3. Trimming cost V 3 bases and J 2 bases, with 10 bases left between them. CDR3 DNA: TGTGCCAGCAGTGATCGGACAGTCAACTATGGCTACACCTTC. Encoded protein: CASSDRTVNYGYTF. Combining the CDR3 with reference TRBV2 and TRBJ1-2 gives the whole variable domain EPEVTQTPSHQVTQMGQEVILRCVPISNHLYFYWYRQILGQKVEFLVSFYNNEISEKSEIFDDQFSVERPDGSNFTLKIRSTKLEDSAMYFCASSDRTVNYGYTFGSGTRLTVV.

V usage is TRBV2 and J usage is TRBJ2-1; TRBD1 matches at 7 bases. CDR3 size: 16 residues. After removal of 7 bases from V and 7 bases from J, the junction contained 16 bases not matched to a gene. Germline V gene lookup returns CDR1 SNHLY and CDR2 FYNNEI. Here the CDR3 reads CASTETRTGTQNEQFF. Here the CDR3 DNA reads TGTGCCAGCACCGAGACCCGGACAGGTACTCAAAATGAGCAGTTCTTC.

The V and J genes are TRBV5-1 and TRBJ2-1, with TRBD2 identical over 16 bases. The V segment lost 7 bases and the J segment 7 bases; nucleotides outside the gene matches: 14. From germline, CDR1 is SGHRS and CDR2 YFSETQ. The CDR3 has 18 residues. CDR3: CASGGLGLAGGPANEQFF. The CDR3 DNA reads as TGCGCCAGCGGGGGATTGGGACTAGCGGGAGGGCCGGCGAATGAGCAGTTCTTC.